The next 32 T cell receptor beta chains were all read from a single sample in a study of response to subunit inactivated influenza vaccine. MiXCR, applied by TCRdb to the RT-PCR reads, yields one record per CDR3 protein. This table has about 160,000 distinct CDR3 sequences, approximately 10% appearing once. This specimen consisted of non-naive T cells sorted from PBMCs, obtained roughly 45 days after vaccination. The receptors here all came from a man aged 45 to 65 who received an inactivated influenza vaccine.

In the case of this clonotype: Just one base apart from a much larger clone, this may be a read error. The DNA of the CDR3 is TGTGCCGTCCTCCCGATGGGGGGAGAGACCCAGTCCTTC. Its protein is CAVLPMGGETQSF. The chain carries TRBV10-3 and TRBJ2-5; perhaps TRBD2 as D (6 bases). The germline V gene encodes CDR1 ENHRY and CDR2 SYGVKD. The CDR3 is 13 residues long.

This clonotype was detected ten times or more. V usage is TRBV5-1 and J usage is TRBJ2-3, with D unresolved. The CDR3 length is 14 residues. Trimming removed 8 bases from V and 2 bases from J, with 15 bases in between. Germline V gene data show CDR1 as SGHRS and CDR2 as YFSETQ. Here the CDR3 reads CASRTDSPTDTQYF. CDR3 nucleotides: TGCGCCAGTCGGACGGATTCACCCACAGATACGCAGTATTTT.

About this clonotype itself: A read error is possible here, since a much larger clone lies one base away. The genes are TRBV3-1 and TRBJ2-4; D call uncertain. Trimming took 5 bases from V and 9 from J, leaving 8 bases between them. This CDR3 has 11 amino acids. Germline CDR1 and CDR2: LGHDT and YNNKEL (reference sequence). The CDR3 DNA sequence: TGTGCCAGCAGCAAATACAGCATTCAGTACTTC. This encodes CASSKYSIQYF.

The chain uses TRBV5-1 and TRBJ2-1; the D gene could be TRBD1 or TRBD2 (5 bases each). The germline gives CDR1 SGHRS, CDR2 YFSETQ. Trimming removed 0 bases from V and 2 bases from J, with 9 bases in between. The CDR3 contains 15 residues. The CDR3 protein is CASSLGGATYNEQFF. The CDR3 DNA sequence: TGCGCCAGCAGCTTGGGAGGGGCTACCTACAATGAGCAGTTCTTC.

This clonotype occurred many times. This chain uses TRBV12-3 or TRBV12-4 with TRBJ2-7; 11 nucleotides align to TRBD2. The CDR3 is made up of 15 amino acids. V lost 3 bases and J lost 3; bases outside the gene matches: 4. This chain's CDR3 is CASSFGTSGGYEQYF. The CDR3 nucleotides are TGTGCCAGCAGTTTTGGCACTAGCGGGGGCTACGAGCAGTACTTC.

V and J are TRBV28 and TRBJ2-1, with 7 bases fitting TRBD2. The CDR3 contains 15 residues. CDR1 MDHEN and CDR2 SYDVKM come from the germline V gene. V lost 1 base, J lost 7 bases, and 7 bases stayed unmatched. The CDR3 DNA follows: TGTGCCAGCAGTTTATTGGCGGGAGCGGGTAATGAGCAGTTCTTC. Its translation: CASSLLAGAGNEQFF.

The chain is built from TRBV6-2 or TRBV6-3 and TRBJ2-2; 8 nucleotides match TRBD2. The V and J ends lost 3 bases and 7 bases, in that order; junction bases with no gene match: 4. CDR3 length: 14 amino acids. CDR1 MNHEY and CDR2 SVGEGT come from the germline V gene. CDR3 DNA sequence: TGTGCCAGCAGTTATCTGCGGGAGGTCGGGGAGCTGTTTTTT. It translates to CASSYLREVGELFF.

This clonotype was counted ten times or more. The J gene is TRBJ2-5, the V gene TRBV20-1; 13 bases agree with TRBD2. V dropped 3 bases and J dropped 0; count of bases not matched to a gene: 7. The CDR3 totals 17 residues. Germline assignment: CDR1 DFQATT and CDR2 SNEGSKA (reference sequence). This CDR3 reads CSASSFTSGRDQETQYF. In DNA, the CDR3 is TGCAGTGCTAGCTCATTTACTAGCGGGAGGGACCAAGAGACCCAGTACTTC.

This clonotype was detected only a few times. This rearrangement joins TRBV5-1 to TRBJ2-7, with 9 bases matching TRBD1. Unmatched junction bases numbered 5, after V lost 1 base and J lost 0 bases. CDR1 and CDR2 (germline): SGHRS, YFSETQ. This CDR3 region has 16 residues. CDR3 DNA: TGCGCCAGCAGCTTGTTTCCGGGACAGGGCTCCTACGAGCAGTACTTC. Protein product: CASSLFPGQGSYEQYF.

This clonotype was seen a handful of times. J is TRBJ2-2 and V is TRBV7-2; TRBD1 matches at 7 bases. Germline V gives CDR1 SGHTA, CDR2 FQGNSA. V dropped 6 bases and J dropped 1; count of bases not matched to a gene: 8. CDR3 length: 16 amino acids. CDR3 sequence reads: CASRRGPDGNTGELFF. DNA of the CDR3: TGTGCCAGCAGAAGGGGGCCGGACGGGAACACCGGGGAGCTGTTTTTT.

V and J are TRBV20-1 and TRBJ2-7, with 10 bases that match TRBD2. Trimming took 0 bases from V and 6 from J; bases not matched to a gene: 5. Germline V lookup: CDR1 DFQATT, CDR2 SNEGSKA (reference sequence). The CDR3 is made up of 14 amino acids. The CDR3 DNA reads TGCAGTGCTAGAGACGAGGGGACTAGCGCCGAGCAGTACTTC. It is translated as CSARDEGTSAEQYF.

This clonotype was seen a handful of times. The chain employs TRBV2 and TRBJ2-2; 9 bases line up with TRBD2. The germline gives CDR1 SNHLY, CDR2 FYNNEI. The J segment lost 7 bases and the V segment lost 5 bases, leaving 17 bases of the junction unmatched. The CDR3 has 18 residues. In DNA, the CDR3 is TGTGCCAGCAGTCCCACAAATAGCGGGAGCCTCGGACACGGGGAGCTGTTTTTT. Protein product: CASSPTNSGSLGHGELFF.

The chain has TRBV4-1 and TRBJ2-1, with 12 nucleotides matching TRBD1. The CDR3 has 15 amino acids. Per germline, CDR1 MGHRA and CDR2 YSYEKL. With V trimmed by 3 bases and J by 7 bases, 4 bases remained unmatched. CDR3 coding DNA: TGCGCCAGCAGCCAGGGACAGGGGGCTTGGAATGAGCAGTTCTTC. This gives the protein CASSQGQGAWNEQFF.

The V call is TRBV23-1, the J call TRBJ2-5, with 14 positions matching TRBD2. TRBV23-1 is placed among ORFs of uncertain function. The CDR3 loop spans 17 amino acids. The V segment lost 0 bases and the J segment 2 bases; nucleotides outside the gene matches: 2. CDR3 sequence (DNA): TGCGCCAGCAGTCAATCGGGACTAGCGGGGGAACAAGAGACCCAGTACTTC. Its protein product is CASSQSGLAGEQETQYF.

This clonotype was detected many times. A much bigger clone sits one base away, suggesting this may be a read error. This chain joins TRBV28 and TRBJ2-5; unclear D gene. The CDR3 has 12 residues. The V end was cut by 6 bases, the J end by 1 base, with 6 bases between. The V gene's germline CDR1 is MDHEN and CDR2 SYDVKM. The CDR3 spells CASSSFQETQYF. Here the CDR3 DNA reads TGTGCCAGCAGCTCCTTCCAAGAGACCCAGTACTTC.

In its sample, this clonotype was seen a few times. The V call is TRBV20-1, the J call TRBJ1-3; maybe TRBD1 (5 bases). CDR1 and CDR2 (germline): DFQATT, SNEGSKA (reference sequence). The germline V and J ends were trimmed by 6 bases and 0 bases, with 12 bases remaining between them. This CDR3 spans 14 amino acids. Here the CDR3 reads CSAEGTVSGNTIYF. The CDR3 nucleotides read TGCAGTGCAGAAGGGACGGTCTCTGGAAACACCATATATTTT.

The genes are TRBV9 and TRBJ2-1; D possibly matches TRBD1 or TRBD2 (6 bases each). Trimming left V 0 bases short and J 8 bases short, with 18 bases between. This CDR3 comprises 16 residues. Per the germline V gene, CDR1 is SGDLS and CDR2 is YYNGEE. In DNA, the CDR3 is TGTGCCAGCAGCGTAGCGGGGGCGGGAAGTGTCGATGAGCAGTTCTTC. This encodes CASSVAGAGSVDEQFF.

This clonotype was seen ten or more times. The CDR3 here is CASSLEGLTSGGHETQYF. CDR3 DNA sequence: TGCGCCAGCAGCTTGGAGGGCTTGACTAGCGGGGGGCACGAGACCCAGTACTTC. The chain recombines TRBV5-1 with TRBJ2-5, with 13 positions matching TRBD2. Trimming removed 0 bases from V and 5 bases from J; junction bases left unmatched: 10. The CDR3 spans 18 residues. Per the germline V gene, CDR1 is SGHRS and CDR2 is YFSETQ.

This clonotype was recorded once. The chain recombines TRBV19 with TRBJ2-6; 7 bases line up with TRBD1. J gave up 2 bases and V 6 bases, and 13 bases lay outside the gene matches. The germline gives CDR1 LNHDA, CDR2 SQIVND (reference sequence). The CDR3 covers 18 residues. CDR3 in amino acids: CASRTTGNSVTGANVLTF. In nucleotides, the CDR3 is TGTGCCAGTAGGACGACAGGGAATTCTGTAACTGGGGCCAACGTCCTGACTTTC.

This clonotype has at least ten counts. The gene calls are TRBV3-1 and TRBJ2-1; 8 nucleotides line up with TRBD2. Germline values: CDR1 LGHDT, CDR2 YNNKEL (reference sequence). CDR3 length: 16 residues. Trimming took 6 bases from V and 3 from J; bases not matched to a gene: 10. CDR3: CASSWTSRGRYNEQFF. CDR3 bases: TGTGCCAGCAGTTGGACTAGCAGGGGTCGCTACAATGAGCAGTTCTTC.

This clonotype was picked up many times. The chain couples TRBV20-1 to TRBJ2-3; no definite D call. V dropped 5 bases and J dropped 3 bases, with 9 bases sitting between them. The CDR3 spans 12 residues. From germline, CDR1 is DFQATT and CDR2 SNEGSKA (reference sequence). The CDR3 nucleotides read TGCAGTGCTGGGATCGGGACAGATACGCAGTATTTT. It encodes CSAGIGTDTQYF.

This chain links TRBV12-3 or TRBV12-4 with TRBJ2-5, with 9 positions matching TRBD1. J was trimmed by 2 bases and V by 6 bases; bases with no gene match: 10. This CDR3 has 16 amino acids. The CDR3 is CASSPTGTGPQETQYF. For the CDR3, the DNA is TGTGCCAGCAGCCCAACCGGGACAGGGCCTCAAGAGACCCAGTACTTC.

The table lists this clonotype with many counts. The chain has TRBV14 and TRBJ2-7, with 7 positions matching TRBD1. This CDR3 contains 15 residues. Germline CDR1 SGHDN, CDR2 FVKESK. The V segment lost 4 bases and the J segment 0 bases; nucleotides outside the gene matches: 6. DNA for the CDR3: TGTGCCAGCAGCCCCCGGACAGGTAGCTCCTACGAGCAGTACTTC. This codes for CASSPRTGSSYEQYF.

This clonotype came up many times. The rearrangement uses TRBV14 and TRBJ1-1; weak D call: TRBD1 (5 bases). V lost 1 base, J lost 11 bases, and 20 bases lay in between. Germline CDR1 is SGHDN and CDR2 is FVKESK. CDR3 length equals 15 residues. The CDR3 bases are TGTGCCAGCAGCCAAGGGGCCTGGGGCTGGATTGGCGCTTTCTTT. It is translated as CASSQGAWGWIGAFF.

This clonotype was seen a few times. CDR3 sequence (DNA): TGCAGCGTTGGGGAAGCCAGCTATGGCTACACCTTC. Translated, it gives CSVGEASYGYTF. The gene calls are TRBV29-1 and TRBJ1-2; D gene uncertain. Trimming left V 4 bases short and J 4 bases short, with 10 bases between. The CDR3 sequence is 12 residues long. Germline CDR1 reads SQVTM; CDR2 reads ANQGSEA.

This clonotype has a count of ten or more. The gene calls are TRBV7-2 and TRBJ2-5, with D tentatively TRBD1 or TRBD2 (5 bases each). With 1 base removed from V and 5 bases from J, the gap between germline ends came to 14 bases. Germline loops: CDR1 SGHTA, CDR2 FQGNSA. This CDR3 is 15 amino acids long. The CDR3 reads CASSLGASWGETQYF. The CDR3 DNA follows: TGTGCCAGCAGCTTAGGGGCCTCGTGGGGGGAGACCCAGTACTTC.

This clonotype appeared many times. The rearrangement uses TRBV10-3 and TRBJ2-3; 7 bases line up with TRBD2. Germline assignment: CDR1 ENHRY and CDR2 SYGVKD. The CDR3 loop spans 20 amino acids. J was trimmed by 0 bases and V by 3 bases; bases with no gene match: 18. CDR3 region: CAISDHRLIAGPPSTDTQYF. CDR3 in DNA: TGTGCCATCAGTGACCACCGGCTGATAGCGGGCCCGCCTAGCACAGATACGCAGTATTTT.

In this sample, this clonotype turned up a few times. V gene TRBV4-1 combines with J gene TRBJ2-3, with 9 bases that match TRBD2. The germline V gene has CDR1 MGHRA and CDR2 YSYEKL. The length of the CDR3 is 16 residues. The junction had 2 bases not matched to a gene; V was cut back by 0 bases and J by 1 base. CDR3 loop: CASSQDPSGGTDTQYF. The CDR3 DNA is TGCGCCAGCAGCCAAGACCCTAGCGGGGGCACAGATACGCAGTATTTT.

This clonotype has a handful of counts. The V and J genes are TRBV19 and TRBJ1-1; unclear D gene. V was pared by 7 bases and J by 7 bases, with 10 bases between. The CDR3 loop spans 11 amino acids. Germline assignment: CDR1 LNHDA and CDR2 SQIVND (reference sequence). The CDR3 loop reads CASTLFGEAFF. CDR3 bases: TGTGCCAGTACCCTATTTGGTGAAGCTTTCTTT.

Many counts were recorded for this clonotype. The CDR3 protein is CASSTRPDMNTEAFF. CDR3 DNA: TGTGCCAGCAGCACTCGGCCAGACATGAACACTGAAGCTTTCTTT. The V call is TRBV7-3, the J call TRBJ1-1; D is undetermined. There are 15 residues in the CDR3. The germline V and J ends were trimmed by 5 bases and 0 bases, with 13 bases remaining between them. CDR1 is SGHTA and CDR2 is FQGTGA in the germline V gene.

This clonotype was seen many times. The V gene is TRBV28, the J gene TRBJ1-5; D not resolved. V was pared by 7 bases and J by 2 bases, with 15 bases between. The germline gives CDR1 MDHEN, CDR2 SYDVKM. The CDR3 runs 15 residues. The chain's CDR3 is CASITVDGGNQPQHF. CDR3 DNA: TGTGCCAGCATCACCGTCGATGGGGGCAATCAGCCCCAGCATTTT. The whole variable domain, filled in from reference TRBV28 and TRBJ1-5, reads DVKVTQSSRYLVKRTGEKVFLECVQDMDHENMFWYRQDPGLGLRLIYFSYDVKMKEKGDIPEGYSVSREKKERFSLILESASTNQTSMYLCASITVDGGNQPQHFGDGTRLSIL.

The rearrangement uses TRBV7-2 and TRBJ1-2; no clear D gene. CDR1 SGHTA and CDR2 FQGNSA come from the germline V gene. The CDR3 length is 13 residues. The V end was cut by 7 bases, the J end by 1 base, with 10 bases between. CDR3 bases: TGTGCCAGCACCGGGTCGATTAACTATGGCTACACCTTC. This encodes CASTGSINYGYTF.